Sequencing of this T cell receptor (beta chain) was carried out in a study of blood T cell repertoires in COVID-19 (dated by TCRdb to the early 2020s). For the wider study: Samples covering the acute and convalescent phases of COVID-19 were provided by collaborators in the United States, Italy and Spain. The material from the prospective study consisted of cDNA or gDNA derived from T cells, B-cell-depleted T cells, or PBMCs. HLA class I and class II types, where available, came from metadata supplied by the sample provider rather than from assay-based typing. The dataset comprised deeply sampled blood TCRbeta repertoires from subjects exposed to, actively infected with, or recovered from COVID-19. The repertoires were released in a freely available public database meant as a resource for research on the immune response to SARS-CoV-2. A de-identified subject ID, COVID-19 status, age in years and sex were almost always included in the sample metadata. The samples were drawn from two sources: the first 160 participants of the ongoing ImmuneRACE study, and some 1,300 subjects contributed by 6 global collaborators. Overall study outcomes, separate from this receptor: How much clinical and demographic metadata was included differed by source and by participant, and the metadata was provided uncurated.

Whole blood was collected in K2EDTA tubes by collaborating institutions according to the institutions' own protocols. For TCRbeta analysis, collaborators shipped samples as frozen whole blood, isolated PBMCs, or DNA extracted from either of those sample types. The CDR3 goes from the cysteine to the phenylalanine over 14 residues. The kept DNA is CDR3 alone, 42 bases in frame from the first base. The germline V gene gives CDR1 as SGDLS and CDR2 as YYNGEE. The germline V and J ends show losses of 4 bases and 9 bases respectively, and no gene match explains 7 bases of the junction. Remarks on this clone: The antigen it binds to is not known. Base quality data are lacking; no much larger clone is found one base away.

The immunoSEQ Assay, a bias-controlled multiplex PCR, was used to amplify TCRbeta CDR3 regions from genomic DNA. From the authors' description of their analysis: Within the assay, amplification of reference gene primers was used to estimate how many nucleated cells each sample contained. Sequence reads were collapsed and filtered to measure the absolute abundance of every unique TCRbeta CDR3 rearrangement. For each sample, productive Simpson clonality was calculated by taking the square root of Simpson's diversity index across productive rearrangements. Sourced from immuneACCESS, this table was stored by TCRdb with only in-frame sequences that have V and J called. A share of the clones is absent; for the studies checked, an unresolved V gene accounts for under half, and the remainder has no known explanation. From that table come the V and J calls and clone size; the DNA was used to work out D and trimming. This sample holds 170,000 or so clones; 75% to 90% were observed only once. Together, the top ten hold roughly 2.9% of the sample.

Rearrangement joined TRBV9 to TRBJ2-1, and 10 bases in between align with TRBD2. The sequence was obtained from a woman aged 55-69 years with acute or convalescent COVID-19. Material for sequencing was peripheral blood. CDR3 loop: CASSSSGGAGEQFF. The DNA sequence follows: TGTGCCAGCAGCTCGAGCGGGGGGGCGGGTGAGCAGTTCTTC.